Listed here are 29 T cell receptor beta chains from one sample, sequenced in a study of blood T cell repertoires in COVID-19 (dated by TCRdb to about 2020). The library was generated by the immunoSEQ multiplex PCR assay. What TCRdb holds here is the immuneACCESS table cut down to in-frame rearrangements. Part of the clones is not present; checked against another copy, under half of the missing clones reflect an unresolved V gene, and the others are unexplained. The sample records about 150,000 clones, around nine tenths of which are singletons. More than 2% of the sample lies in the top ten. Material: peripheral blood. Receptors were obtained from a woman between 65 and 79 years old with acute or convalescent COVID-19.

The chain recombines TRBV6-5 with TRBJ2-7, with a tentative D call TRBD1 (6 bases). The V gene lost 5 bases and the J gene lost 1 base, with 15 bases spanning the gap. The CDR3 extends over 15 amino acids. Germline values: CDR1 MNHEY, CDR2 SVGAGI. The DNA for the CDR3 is TGTGCCAGCAGTCCCAGGACAGTTAATTCCTACGAGCAGTACTTC. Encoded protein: CASSPRTVNSYEQYF.

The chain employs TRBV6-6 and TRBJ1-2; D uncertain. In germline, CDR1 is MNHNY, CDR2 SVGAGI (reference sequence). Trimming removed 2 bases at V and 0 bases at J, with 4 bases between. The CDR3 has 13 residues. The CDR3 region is CASSYTANYGYTF. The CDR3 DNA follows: TGTGCCAGCAGTTACACAGCTAACTATGGCTACACCTTC.

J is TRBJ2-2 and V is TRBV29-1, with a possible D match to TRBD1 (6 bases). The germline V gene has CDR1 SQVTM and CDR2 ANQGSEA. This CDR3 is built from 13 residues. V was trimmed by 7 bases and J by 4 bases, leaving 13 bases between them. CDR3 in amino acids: CSASQGFTGELFF. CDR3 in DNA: TGCAGCGCTAGTCAGGGGTTCACCGGGGAGCTGTTTTTT.

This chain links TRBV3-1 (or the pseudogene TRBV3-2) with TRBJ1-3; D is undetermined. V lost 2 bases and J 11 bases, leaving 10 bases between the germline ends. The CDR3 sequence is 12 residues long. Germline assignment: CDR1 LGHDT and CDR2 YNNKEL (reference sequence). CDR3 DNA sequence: TGTGCCAGCAGCCAAAATCCTTTCTCCATATATTTT. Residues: CASSQNPFSIYF.

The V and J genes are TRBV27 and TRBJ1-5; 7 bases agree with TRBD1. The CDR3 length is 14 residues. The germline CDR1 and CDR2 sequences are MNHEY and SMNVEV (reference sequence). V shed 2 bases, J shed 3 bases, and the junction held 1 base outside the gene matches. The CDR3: CASSLKGANQPQHF. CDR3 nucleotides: TGTGCCAGCAGTTTAAAGGGGGCCAATCAGCCCCAGCATTTT.

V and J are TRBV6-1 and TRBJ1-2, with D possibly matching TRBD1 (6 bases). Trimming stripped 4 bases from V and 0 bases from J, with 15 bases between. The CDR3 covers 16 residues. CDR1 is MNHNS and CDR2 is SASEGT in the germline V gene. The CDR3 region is CASSVLTGRPNYGYTF. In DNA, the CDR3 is TGTGCCAGCAGTGTGCTGACAGGCCGACCTAACTATGGCTACACCTTC.

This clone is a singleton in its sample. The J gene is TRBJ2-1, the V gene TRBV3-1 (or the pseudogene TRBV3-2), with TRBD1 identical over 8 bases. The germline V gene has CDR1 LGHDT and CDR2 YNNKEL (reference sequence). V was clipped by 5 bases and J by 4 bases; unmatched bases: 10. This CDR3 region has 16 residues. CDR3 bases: TGTGCCAGCAGCTCTCCCCCGGGACAGGATTACAATGAGCAGTTCTTC. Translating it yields CASSSPPGQDYNEQFF.

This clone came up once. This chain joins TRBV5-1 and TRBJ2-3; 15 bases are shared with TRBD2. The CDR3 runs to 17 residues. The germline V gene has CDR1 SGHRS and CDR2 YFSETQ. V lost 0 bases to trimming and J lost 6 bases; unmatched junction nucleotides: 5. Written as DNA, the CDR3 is TGCGCCAGCAGCTTGGGGACTAGCGGGGGGGCTCCCGATACGCAGTATTTT. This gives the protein CASSLGTSGGAPDTQYF.

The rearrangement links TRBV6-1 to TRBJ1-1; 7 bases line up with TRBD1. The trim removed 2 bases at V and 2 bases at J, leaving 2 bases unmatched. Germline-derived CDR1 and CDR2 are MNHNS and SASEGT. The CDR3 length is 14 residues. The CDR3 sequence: CASSEPGGNTEAFF. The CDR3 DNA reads TGTGCCAGCAGTGAACCAGGGGGAAACACTGAAGCTTTCTTT.

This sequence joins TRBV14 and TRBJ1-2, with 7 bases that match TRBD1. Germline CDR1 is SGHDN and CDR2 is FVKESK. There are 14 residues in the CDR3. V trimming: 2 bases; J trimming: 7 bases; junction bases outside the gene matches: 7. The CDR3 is CASSQFEGAVGYTF. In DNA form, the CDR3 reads TGTGCCAGCAGCCAATTTGAGGGGGCGGTTGGCTACACCTTC.

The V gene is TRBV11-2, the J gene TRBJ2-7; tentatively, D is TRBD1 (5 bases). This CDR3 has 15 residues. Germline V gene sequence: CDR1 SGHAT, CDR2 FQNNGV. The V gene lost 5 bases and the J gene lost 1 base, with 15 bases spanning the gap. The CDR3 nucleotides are TGTGCCAGCAGCGCGTCGGATGGGGCTTCCTACGAGCAGTACTTC. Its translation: CASSASDGASYEQYF.

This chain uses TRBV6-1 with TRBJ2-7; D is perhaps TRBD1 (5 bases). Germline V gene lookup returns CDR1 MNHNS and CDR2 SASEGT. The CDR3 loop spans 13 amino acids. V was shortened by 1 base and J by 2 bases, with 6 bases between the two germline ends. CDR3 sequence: CASSEDRTYEQYF. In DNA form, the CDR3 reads TGTGCCAGCAGTGAAGACAGGACCTACGAGCAGTACTTC.

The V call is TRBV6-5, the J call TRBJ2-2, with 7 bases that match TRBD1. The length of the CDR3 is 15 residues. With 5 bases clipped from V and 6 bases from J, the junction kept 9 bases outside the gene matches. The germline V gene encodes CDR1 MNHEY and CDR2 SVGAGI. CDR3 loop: CASSRQGIDAGELFF. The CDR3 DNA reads TGTGCCAGCAGTCGACAGGGAATTGACGCCGGGGAGCTGTTTTTT.

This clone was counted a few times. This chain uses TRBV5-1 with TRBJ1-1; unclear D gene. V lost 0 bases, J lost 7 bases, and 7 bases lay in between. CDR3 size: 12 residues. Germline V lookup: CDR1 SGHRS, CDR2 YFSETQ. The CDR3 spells CASSLEADEAFF. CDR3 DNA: TGCGCCAGCAGCTTGGAGGCGGATGAAGCTTTCTTT.

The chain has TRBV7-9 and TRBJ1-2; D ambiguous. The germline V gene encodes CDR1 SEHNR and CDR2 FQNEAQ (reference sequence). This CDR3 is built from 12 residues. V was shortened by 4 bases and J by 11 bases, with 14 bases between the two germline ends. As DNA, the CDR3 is TGTGCCAGCAGCTCTGAGGGCAGCTTTTACACCTTC. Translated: CASSSEGSFYTF. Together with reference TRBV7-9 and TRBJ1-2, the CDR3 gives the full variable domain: DTGVSQNPRHKITKRGQNVTFRCDPISEHNRLYWYRQTLGQGPEFLTYFQNEAQLEKSRLLSDRFSAERPKGSFSTLEIQRTEQGDSAMYLCASSSEGSFYTFGSGTRLTVV.

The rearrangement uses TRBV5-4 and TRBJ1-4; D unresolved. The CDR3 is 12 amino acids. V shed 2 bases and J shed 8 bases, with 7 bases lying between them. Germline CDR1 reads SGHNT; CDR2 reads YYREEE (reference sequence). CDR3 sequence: CASSFGGEKLFF. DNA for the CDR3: TGTGCCAGCAGCTTCGGAGGGGAAAAACTGTTTTTT.

This CDR3 is CASSLARQGAVEKLFF. The CDR3 DNA reads TGTGCCAGCAGCTTAGCTAGACAGGGGGCGGTTGAAAAACTGTTTTTT. The V call is TRBV7-9, the J call TRBJ1-4; 10 bases are a match to TRBD1. Germline V lookup: CDR1 SEHNR, CDR2 FQNEAQ (reference sequence). Trimming took 0 bases from V and 7 from J; bases not matched to a gene: 5. This CDR3 is built from 16 residues.

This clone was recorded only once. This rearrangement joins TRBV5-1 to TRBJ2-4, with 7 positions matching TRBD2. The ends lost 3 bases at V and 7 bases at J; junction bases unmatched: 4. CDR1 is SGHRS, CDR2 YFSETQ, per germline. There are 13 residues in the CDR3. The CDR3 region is CASSSGGSNIQYF. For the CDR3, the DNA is TGCGCCAGCAGCTCCGGGGGGTCGAACATTCAGTACTTC.

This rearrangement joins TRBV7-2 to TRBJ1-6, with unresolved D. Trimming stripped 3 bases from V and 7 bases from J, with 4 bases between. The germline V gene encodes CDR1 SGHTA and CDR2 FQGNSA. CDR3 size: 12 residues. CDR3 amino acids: CASSFGNSPLHF. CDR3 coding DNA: TGTGCCAGCAGCTTCGGGAATTCACCCCTCCACTTT.

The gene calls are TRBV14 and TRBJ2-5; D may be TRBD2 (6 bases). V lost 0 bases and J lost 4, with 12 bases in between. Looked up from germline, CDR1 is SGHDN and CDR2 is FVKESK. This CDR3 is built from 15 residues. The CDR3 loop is CASSQDLGRRETQYF. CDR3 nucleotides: TGTGCCAGCAGCCAAGATCTTGGGAGGAGAGAGACCCAGTACTTC.

The CDR3 DNA follows: TGTGCCAGTAGTCAAGGAGTTAACTATGGCTACACCTTC. It yields the protein CASSQGVNYGYTF. The chain joins TRBV19 to TRBJ1-2; no definite D call. The CDR3 length is 13 residues. Looked up from germline, CDR1 is LNHDA and CDR2 is SQIVND (reference sequence). Trimming pared 5 bases from V and 1 base from J, leaving 8 bases between.

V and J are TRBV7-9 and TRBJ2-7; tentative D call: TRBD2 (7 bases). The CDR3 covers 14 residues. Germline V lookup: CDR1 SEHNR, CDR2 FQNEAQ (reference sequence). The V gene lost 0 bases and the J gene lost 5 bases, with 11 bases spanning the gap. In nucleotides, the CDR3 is TGTGCCAGCAGCTTAGCGGGGGGGCACGACGAGCAGTACTTC. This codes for CASSLAGGHDEQYF.

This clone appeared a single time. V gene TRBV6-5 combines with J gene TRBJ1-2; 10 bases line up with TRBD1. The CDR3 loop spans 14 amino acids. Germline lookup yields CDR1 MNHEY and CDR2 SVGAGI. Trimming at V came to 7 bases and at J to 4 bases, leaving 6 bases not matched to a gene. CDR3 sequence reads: CASNTGTGAYGYTF. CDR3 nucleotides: TGTGCCAGCAACACCGGGACAGGGGCCTATGGCTACACCTTC.

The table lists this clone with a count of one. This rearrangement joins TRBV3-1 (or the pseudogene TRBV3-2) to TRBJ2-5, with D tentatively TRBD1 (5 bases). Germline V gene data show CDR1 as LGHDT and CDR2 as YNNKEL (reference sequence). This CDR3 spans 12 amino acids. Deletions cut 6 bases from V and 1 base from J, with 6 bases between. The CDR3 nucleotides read TGTGCCAGCAGGGACATCCAAGAGACCCAGTACTTC. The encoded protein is CASRDIQETQYF.

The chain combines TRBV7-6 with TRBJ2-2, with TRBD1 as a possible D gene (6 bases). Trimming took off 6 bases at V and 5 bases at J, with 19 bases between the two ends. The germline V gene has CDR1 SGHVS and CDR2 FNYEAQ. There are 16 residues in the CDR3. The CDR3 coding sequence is TGTGCCAGCAGAACGGGGCAGGGGCTAGCTACCGGGGAGCTGTTTTTT. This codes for CASRTGQGLATGELFF.

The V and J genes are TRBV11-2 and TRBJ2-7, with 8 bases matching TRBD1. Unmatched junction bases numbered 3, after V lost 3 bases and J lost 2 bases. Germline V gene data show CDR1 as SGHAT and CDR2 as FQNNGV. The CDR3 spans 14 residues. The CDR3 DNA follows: TGTGCCAGCAGCTTGGTACAGGGGGCCTACGAGCAGTACTTC. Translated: CASSLVQGAYEQYF.

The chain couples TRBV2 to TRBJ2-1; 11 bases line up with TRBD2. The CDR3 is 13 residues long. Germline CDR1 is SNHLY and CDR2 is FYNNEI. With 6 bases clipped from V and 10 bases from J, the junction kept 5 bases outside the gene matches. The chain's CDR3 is CASRGRLAGEQFF. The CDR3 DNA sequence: TGTGCCAGCAGGGGAAGACTAGCGGGGGAGCAGTTCTTC.

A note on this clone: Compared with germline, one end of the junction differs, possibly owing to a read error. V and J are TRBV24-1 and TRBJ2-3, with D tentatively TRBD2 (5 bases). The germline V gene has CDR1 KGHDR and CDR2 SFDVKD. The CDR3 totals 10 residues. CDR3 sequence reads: CATSDLAPGF. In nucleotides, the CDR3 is TGTGCCACCAGTGATTTGGCCCCGGGGTTT.

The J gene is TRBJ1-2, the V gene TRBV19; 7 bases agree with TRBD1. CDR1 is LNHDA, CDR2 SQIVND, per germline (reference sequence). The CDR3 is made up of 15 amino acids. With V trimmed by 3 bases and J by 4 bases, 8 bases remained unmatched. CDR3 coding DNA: TGTGCCAGTAGTATCCGCACGGGACAGATCTATGGCTACACCTTC. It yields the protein CASSIRTGQIYGYTF.